One sample yielded the 6 T cell receptor beta chains listed below, sequenced in a study of cytomegalovirus exposure and HLA in healthy donors. The primer mix had 60 Vbeta and 13 Jbeta primers. The method was immunoSEQ multiplex PCR; TCRdb's version includes in-frame clones alone and lacks a portion of them. Counted here are 200,000 to 250,000 clones, approximately 81% occurring once; the ten biggest clones make up less than 9%. The sequenced sample consisted of PBMCs. Every receptor here comes from a woman aged 55-70 years in good health and CMV-seropositive.

The J gene is TRBJ2-7, the V gene TRBV7-9; the match to TRBD1 covers 7 bases. V was clipped by 3 bases and J by 0 bases; unmatched bases: 17. Germline CDR1 reads SEHNR; CDR2 reads FQNEAQ (reference sequence). The CDR3 loop spans 19 amino acids. CDR3 amino acids: CASSFSEPLIRDSSYEQYF. DNA of the CDR3: TGTGCCAGCAGCTTCTCAGAACCTTTAATCCGGGACAGCTCCTACGAGCAGTACTTC.

V is TRBV19 and J is TRBJ2-1, with 12 bases fitting TRBD2. V lost 4 bases to trimming and J lost 7 bases; unmatched junction nucleotides: 8. This CDR3 is built from 16 residues. The germline V gene has CDR1 LNHDA and CDR2 SQIVND (reference sequence). The CDR3 DNA reads TGTGCCAGTAGTAGTCTAGCGGGAGGGCCCTCGAATGAGCAGTTCTTC. This translates into CASSSLAGGPSNEQFF.

The J gene is TRBJ2-7, the V gene TRBV18; D is possibly TRBD2 (5 bases). Deletions cut 2 bases from V and 1 base from J, with 9 bases between. CDR3 length equals 14 residues. Germline V gene lookup returns CDR1 KGHSH and CDR2 LQKENI. As DNA, the CDR3 is TGTGCCAGCTCACCAGGCGGGCGATCCTACGAGCAGTACTTC. Protein: CASSPGGRSYEQYF.

V and J are TRBV19 and TRBJ1-3; D gene uncertain. Deletions cut 7 bases from V and 0 bases from J, with 10 bases between. Germline CDR1 LNHDA, CDR2 SQIVND (reference sequence). The CDR3 contains 14 residues. The CDR3 DNA follows: TGTGCCAGTAAATTTGAGGCCTCTGGAAACACCATATATTTT. Translated: CASKFEASGNTIYF. Drawing the rest from reference TRBV19 and TRBJ1-3, the complete variable domain is DGGITQSPKYLFRKEGQNVTLSCEQNLNHDAMYWYRQDPGQGLRLIYYSQIVNDFQKGDIAEGYSVSREKKESFPLTVTSAQKNPTAFYLCASKFEASGNTIYFGEGSWLTVV.

The chain uses TRBV27 and TRBJ2-3; D perhaps matches TRBD1 (5 bases). The CDR3 consists of 13 residues. Germline-derived CDR1 and CDR2 are MNHEY and SMNVEV (reference sequence). V was shortened by 6 bases and J by 10 bases, with 17 bases between the two germline ends. CDR3 DNA: TGTGCCAGCAGCACGCTTAGGGGTCTAGCGCAGTATTTT. This gives the protein CASSTLRGLAQYF.

This clone was recorded once. The chain combines TRBV29-1 with TRBJ2-3; 11 positions agree with TRBD2. Germline loops: CDR1 SQVTM, CDR2 ANQGSEA. This CDR3 spans 20 amino acids. J lost 2 bases, V lost 3 bases, and 19 bases had no gene match. CDR3 sequence reads: CSVDGRAAELAGVFTDTQYF. The CDR3 DNA follows: TGCAGCGTTGACGGTCGAGCCGCAGAACTAGCGGGAGTTTTCACAGATACGCAGTATTTT.